Listed here are 15 T cell receptor beta chains from one sample, sequenced in a study of CD8 T cells in Susac syndrome. Reverse transcription of about 0.5 to 1 ug RNA used random hexamers. TCRdb redid the calling of the immunoSEQ multiplex PCR reads with MiXCR, one entry per CDR3 protein. The sample yields some 130,000 distinct CDR3 sequences, 95% seen once. Sequenced input: CD8+ T cells from PBMCs. The receptors stem from a human donor with Susac syndrome.

CDR3 nucleotides: TGTGCCAGCAGTTACTCGCCGAACATGAGTGAAGCTTTCTTT. Translated: CASSYSPNMSEAFF. This chain uses TRBV6-5 with TRBJ1-1; D remains unclear. The germline V gene encodes CDR1 MNHEY and CDR2 SVGAGI. This CDR3 region has 14 residues. V dropped 0 bases and J dropped 7 bases, with 12 bases sitting between them.

The chain uses TRBV5-1 and TRBJ1-2, with 8 bases lining up with TRBD1. This CDR3 is built from 16 residues. In germline, CDR1 is SGHRS, CDR2 YFSETQ. The J segment lost 4 bases and the V segment lost 5 bases, leaving 13 bases of the junction unmatched. The CDR3 bases are TGCGCCAGCAGATCGACAGGGGACCCTGCGTTCTATGGCTACACCTTC. Its translation: CASRSTGDPAFYGYTF.

The CDR3 DNA follows: TGCAGTGCTTCACAGGGGAGCTATGGCTACACCTTC. Amino acids: CSASQGSYGYTF. This chain joins TRBV20-1 and TRBJ1-2, with TRBD1 matching 7 bases. Germline CDR1 reads DFQATT; CDR2 reads SNEGSKA (reference sequence). J was trimmed by 4 bases and V by 5 bases; bases with no gene match: 4. CDR3 length: 12 residues.

CDR3 amino acids: CASSPGGFNQPQHF. The CDR3 coding sequence is TGTGCCAGCAGTCCGGGTGGGTTCAATCAGCCCCAGCATTTT. The chain couples TRBV27 to TRBJ1-5; D gene ambiguous. Trimming cost V 5 bases and J 3 bases, with 11 bases left between them. The germline V gene has CDR1 MNHEY and CDR2 SMNVEV (reference sequence). The CDR3 has 14 residues.

The gene calls are TRBV29-1 and TRBJ1-5; D is uncertain. Looked up from germline, CDR1 is SQVTM and CDR2 is ANQGSEA. This CDR3 has 12 residues. Between the trimmed V and J ends, which lost 4 bases and 1 base, there was a span of 5 bases. The CDR3 protein is CSVVGSNQPQHF. The CDR3 bases are TGCAGCGTTGTCGGGAGCAATCAGCCCCAGCATTTT.

The CDR3: CASTNDRVNNQPQHF. CDR3 DNA: TGTGCCAGTACTAACGACAGGGTAAACAATCAGCCCCAGCATTTT. The rearrangement links TRBV19 to TRBJ1-5, with 7 positions matching TRBD1. With 7 bases clipped from V and 3 bases from J, the junction kept 9 bases outside the gene matches. This CDR3 spans 15 amino acids. CDR1 is LNHDA, CDR2 SQIVND, per germline (reference sequence).

The CDR3 sequence is CASSDGLSPGEQFF. The CDR3 bases are TGTGCCAGCAGCGACGGCCTCTCCCCGGGGGAGCAGTTCTTC. The chain employs TRBV9 and TRBJ2-1, with D perhaps matching TRBD2 (5 bases). CDR1 is SGDLS and CDR2 is YYNGEE in the germline V gene. Trimming shortened V by 3 bases and J by 10 bases, and 17 bases separated the two germline ends. The CDR3 extends over 14 amino acids.

This chain uses TRBV14 with TRBJ1-4, with D unresolved. This CDR3 has 13 residues. V lost 1 base and J lost 8, with 8 bases in between. In germline, CDR1 is SGHDN, CDR2 FVKESK. In DNA form, the CDR3 reads TGTGCCAGCAGCCAAGGGAGTAGGGAAAAACTGTTTTTT. It specifies CASSQGSREKLFF.

CDR3 nucleotide sequence: TGTGCCAGCAGTCCAGCACGTCCTCCTTGGCAGGTTCCTACGCACGAGCAGTACTTC. Protein sequence: CASSPARPPWQVPTHEQYF. The chain is built from TRBV28 and TRBJ2-7, with no clear D. This CDR3 has 19 residues. Between the trimmed V and J ends, which lost 5 bases and 5 bases, there was a span of 31 bases. CDR1 MDHEN and CDR2 SYDVKM come from the germline V gene.

The chain uses TRBV4-1 and TRBJ2-7, with TRBD1 identical over 9 bases. The CDR3 consists of 14 residues. Germline V lookup: CDR1 MGHRA, CDR2 YSYEKL. V lost 1 base to trimming and J lost 4 bases; unmatched junction nucleotides: 2. CDR3 sequence: CASSQGDREYEQYF. The CDR3, as DNA: TGCGCCAGCAGCCAAGGGGACAGGGAGTACGAGCAGTACTTC.

A single count supports this clonotype. V gene TRBV7-9 combines with J gene TRBJ2-2; 8 bases map to TRBD1. The V and J ends lost 5 bases and 0 bases, in that order; junction bases with no gene match: 8. Germline V gene sequence: CDR1 SEHNR, CDR2 FQNEAQ (reference sequence). The length of the CDR3 is 17 residues. CDR3 nucleotides: TGTGCCAGCAGCATTCCGACAGGGGCCCCGAACACCGGGGAGCTGTTTTTT. It yields the protein CASSIPTGAPNTGELFF.

The rearrangement joins TRBV27 to TRBJ2-7; the D is unclear. CDR1 MNHEY and CDR2 SMNVEV come from the germline V gene (reference sequence). The V and J ends lost 6 bases and 0 bases respectively, with 18 bases between them. The CDR3 spans 16 residues. The CDR3 spells CASSPNPTVSSYEQYF. The DNA of the CDR3 is TGTGCCAGCAGCCCTAACCCTACGGTTAGCTCCTACGAGCAGTACTTC.

The chain has TRBV7-9 and TRBJ2-4; 10 nucleotides match TRBD1. Germline CDR1 and CDR2: SEHNR and FQNEAQ (reference sequence). The CDR3 contains 19 residues. J gave up 0 bases and V 3 bases, and 11 bases lay outside the gene matches. CDR3 sequence (DNA): TGTGCCAGCAGCTTTGAGACAGGGGGCGCCGGATTAGCCAAAAACATTCAGTACTTC. Translation gives CASSFETGGAGLAKNIQYF.

V and J are TRBV13 and TRBJ2-5; D remains unclear. Germline V gene sequence: CDR1 PRHDT, CDR2 FYEKMQ (reference sequence). This CDR3 has 14 amino acids. The V gene lost 5 bases and the J gene lost 2 bases, with 12 bases spanning the gap. In DNA, the CDR3 is TGTGCCAGCAGCCCAAGCCATAGTCAAGAGACCCAGTACTTC. Encoded protein: CASSPSHSQETQYF.

V is TRBV7-9 and J is TRBJ1-4; the D gene is possibly TRBD1 (6 bases). The CDR3 length is 15 residues. Trimming left V 1 base short and J 6 bases short, with 12 bases between. The germline CDR1 and CDR2 sequences are SEHNR and FQNEAQ (reference sequence). This chain's CDR3 is CASSLGPTGDEKLFF. DNA for the CDR3: TGTGCCAGCAGCTTAGGGCCGACAGGAGATGAAAAACTGTTTTTT.